Shown below are 22 T cell receptor beta chains from a single sample sequenced in a study of blood T cell repertoires in COVID-19. Produced via immunoSEQ multiplex PCR; TCRdb's table is partial and in-frame only. Of roughly 170,000 clones detected, approximately 84% appear once; the ten largest clones hold approximately 5.4%. Sequencing was carried out using peripheral blood. These receptor sequences come from a woman between 45 and 60 years old with COVID-19, enrolled during active disease.

The V call is TRBV14, the J call TRBJ2-7, with D tentatively TRBD2 (5 bases). Germline values: CDR1 SGHDN, CDR2 FVKESK. There are 11 residues in the CDR3. V was trimmed by 2 bases and J by 6 bases, leaving 5 bases between them. In nucleotides, the CDR3 is TGTGCCAGCAGCCAACGGGGCGAGCAGTACTTC. Amino acid sequence: CASSQRGEQYF.

The chain has TRBV2 and TRBJ2-2; 11 nucleotides match TRBD1. Germline CDR1 reads SNHLY; CDR2 reads FYNNEI. The V gene end was trimmed by 7 bases and the J gene end by 2 bases; junction bases not matched to a gene: 3. The CDR3 consists of 15 residues. The CDR3 is CASTRTGGNTGELFF. CDR3 nucleotide sequence: TGTGCCAGCACGAGGACAGGGGGCAACACCGGGGAGCTGTTTTTT. Full variable domain (remainder filled in from reference TRBV2 and TRBJ2-2): EPEVTQTPSHQVTQMGQEVILRCVPISNHLYFYWYRQILGQKVEFLVSFYNNEISEKSEIFDDQFSVERPDGSNFTLKIRSTKLEDSAMYFCASTRTGGNTGELFFGEGSRLTVL.

The chain is built from TRBV4-3 and TRBJ2-3; TRBD2 might be the D (6 bases). Per the germline V gene, CDR1 is LGHNA and CDR2 is YSLEER. The CDR3 covers 16 residues. The ends were cut back, 0 bases at V and 3 bases at J, with 13 bases in the middle. The CDR3 DNA follows: TGCGCCAGCAGCCAAGATTTGCGGGGTCTAACAGATACGCAGTATTTT. Protein: CASSQDLRGLTDTQYF.

The chain links TRBV6-5 to TRBJ2-1, with 12 bases identical to TRBD2. The V gene's germline CDR1 is MNHEY and CDR2 SVGAGI. The CDR3 contains 15 residues. With V trimmed by 6 bases and J by 7 bases, 7 bases remained unmatched. CDR3 sequence: CASSSLAGGQNEQFF. In DNA form, the CDR3 reads TGTGCCAGCAGCTCCCTAGCGGGGGGGCAGAATGAGCAGTTCTTC.

Written as DNA, the CDR3 is TGTGCCAGCAGCCTGGGCAGGGGGTACGAGCAGTACTTC. This translates into CASSLGRGYEQYF. The chain has TRBV28 and TRBJ2-7; 7 bases match TRBD1. The CDR3 contains 13 residues. With V trimmed by 6 bases and J by 4 bases, 6 bases remained unmatched. Looked up from germline, CDR1 is MDHEN and CDR2 is SYDVKM.

The chain carries TRBV9 and TRBJ2-7; 9 positions match TRBD1. The CDR3 length is 13 residues. CDR1 and CDR2 (germline): SGDLS, YYNGEE. V shed 4 bases and J 5 bases; nucleotides not matched to a gene: 4. The CDR3 coding sequence is TGTGCCAGCAGCCCAGGGACAGGGAACGAGCAGTACTTC. Translating it yields CASSPGTGNEQYF.

This clone was detected once. In nucleotides, the CDR3 is TGTGCCAGCAGCTTAGACCAGCAGGAATGGTTCTTC. As protein: CASSLDQQEWFF. The rearrangement links TRBV7-2 to TRBJ2-1; D unresolved. Trimming took 1 base from V and 15 from J, leaving 13 bases between them. CDR1 SGHTA and CDR2 FQGNSA come from the germline V gene. This CDR3 has 12 residues.

This chain connects TRBV3-1 (or the pseudogene TRBV3-2) to TRBJ1-1, with 7 bases identical to TRBD1. This CDR3 has 14 amino acids. V shed 11 bases, J shed 4 bases, and the junction held 13 bases outside the gene matches. Germline CDR1 reads LGHDT; CDR2 reads YNNKEL (reference sequence). The CDR3 DNA is TGTGCCGTATCCCTTGAGGGGGCCTCCACTGAAGCTTTCTTT. Translating it yields CAVSLEGASTEAFF.

The chain recombines TRBV28 with TRBJ2-1; the D gene is possibly TRBD1 (5 bases). The germline V gene encodes CDR1 MDHEN and CDR2 SYDVKM. This CDR3 comprises 16 residues. Trimming shortened V by 1 base and J by 9 bases, and 19 bases separated the two germline ends. The CDR3 sequence is CASSLSAQGGAGEQFF. DNA for the CDR3: TGTGCCAGCAGTTTATCAGCCCAAGGTGGGGCAGGTGAGCAGTTCTTC.

This chain uses TRBV28 with TRBJ1-5; possibly TRBD1 for D (5 bases). This CDR3 has 14 residues. Germline loops: CDR1 MDHEN, CDR2 SYDVKM. V lost 8 bases and J lost 2, with 13 bases in between. The CDR3 here is CASRKTARNQPQHF. Written as DNA, the CDR3 is TGTGCCAGCCGCAAGACAGCTCGCAATCAGCCCCAGCATTTT.

This chain uses TRBV7-2 with TRBJ1-1; D ambiguous. CDR3 length: 16 residues. V was trimmed by 2 bases and J by 0 bases, leaving 13 bases between them. Germline values: CDR1 SGHTA, CDR2 FQGNSA. CDR3 DNA sequence: TGTGCCAGCAGCTTAAATTTTCTCGGAGTGAACACTGAAGCTTTCTTT. Its protein product is CASSLNFLGVNTEAFF.

The chain has TRBV6-5 and TRBJ1-2, with TRBD1 matching over 9 bases. The CDR3 spans 14 residues. Germline V lookup: CDR1 MNHEY, CDR2 SVGAGI. V shed 4 bases, J shed 7 bases, and the junction held 7 bases outside the gene matches. The CDR3, as DNA: TGTGCCAGCAGTTCAACCGGGACAGGGTTTGGCTACACCTTC. The encoded protein is CASSSTGTGFGYTF.

The rearrangement joins TRBV11-2 to TRBJ1-1; 7 nucleotides align to TRBD1. With 6 bases clipped from V and 8 bases from J, the junction kept 9 bases outside the gene matches. Germline loops: CDR1 SGHAT, CDR2 FQNNGV. The CDR3 totals 13 residues. The DNA for the CDR3 is TGTGCCAGCAGAAAACTTGGACAGGAAGAAGCTTTCTTT. This translates into CASRKLGQEEAFF.

The chain joins TRBV18 to TRBJ2-7; perhaps TRBD1 as D (6 bases). The V gene lost 4 bases and the J gene lost 1 base, with 11 bases spanning the gap. Germline-derived CDR1 and CDR2 are KGHSH and LQKENI. The length of the CDR3 is 14 residues. CDR3 residues: CASSLGQISYEQYF. The CDR3, as DNA: TGTGCCAGCTCACTAGGACAGATATCCTACGAGCAGTACTTC.

This clone is a singleton in its sample. The chain employs TRBV5-1 and TRBJ2-7, with D possibly matching TRBD2 (6 bases). Germline assignment: CDR1 SGHRS and CDR2 YFSETQ. This CDR3 comprises 15 residues. Trimming stripped 0 bases from V and 4 bases from J, with 14 bases between. CDR3 loop: CASSLAGLPTYEQYF. CDR3 nucleotide sequence: TGCGCCAGCAGCTTGGCTGGACTACCAACTTACGAGCAGTACTTC.

The chain uses TRBV3-1 (or the pseudogene TRBV3-2) and TRBJ2-7, with a possible D match to TRBD2 (7 bases). The germline V gene encodes CDR1 LGHDT and CDR2 YNNKEL (reference sequence). This CDR3 is 14 amino acids long. V shed 0 bases and J shed 7 bases, with 13 bases lying between them. CDR3 in DNA: TGTGCCAGCAGCCAAGATCACGGGGGGCGGGAGCAGTACTTC. Residues: CASSQDHGGREQYF.

This chain connects TRBV19 to TRBJ2-5, with D tentatively TRBD2 (5 bases). The V end was cut by 4 bases, the J end by 2 bases, with 8 bases between. This CDR3 has 13 residues. CDR1 and CDR2 from the germline V gene are LNHDA and SQIVND (reference sequence). The CDR3 DNA sequence: TGTGCCAGTAGTAACCAGCGGCAAGAGACCCAGTACTTC. It is translated as CASSNQRQETQYF.

This rearrangement joins TRBV5-1 to TRBJ2-3, with D possibly being TRBD2 (6 bases). Germline assignment: CDR1 SGHRS and CDR2 YFSETQ. Between the trimmed V and J ends, which lost 2 bases and 0 bases, there was a span of 7 bases. The CDR3 runs 14 residues. CDR3 bases: TGCGCCAGCAGCTTAGCGGGCAGCACAGATACGCAGTATTTT. Encoded protein: CASSLAGSTDTQYF.

V usage is TRBV9 and J usage is TRBJ1-6, with TRBD1 matching over 7 bases. The CDR3 extends over 14 amino acids. V lost 4 bases to trimming and J lost 8 bases; unmatched junction nucleotides: 6. The germline V gene has CDR1 SGDLS and CDR2 YYNGEE. In DNA form, the CDR3 reads TGTGCCAGCAGCCACGGGACAGCCGATTCACCCCTCCACTTT. Translating gives CASSHGTADSPLHF.

CDR3 sequence (DNA): TGTGCCAGCTCACCGGCAGGGCATAGCAATCAGCCCCAGCATTTT. Translating gives CASSPAGHSNQPQHF. The rearrangement joins TRBV18 to TRBJ1-5; a possible D gene is TRBD1 (5 bases). Trimming stripped 3 bases from V and 0 bases from J, with 9 bases between. The CDR3 covers 15 residues. Germline values: CDR1 KGHSH, CDR2 LQKENI.

With respect to this clone: One end of the junction fails to match germline, which may point to a read error. The chain uses TRBV7-7 and TRBJ2-2; 8 bases are a match to TRBD2. The length of the CDR3 is 16 residues. Germline V gene data show CDR1 as SSHAT and CDR2 as FNYEAQ (reference sequence). Written as DNA, the CDR3 is TGTGCTAGCAGCCGTACTAGCGGTGAACCGAGCGGGGAGCTGTTTTTT. Translated: CASSRTSGEPSGELFF.

J is TRBJ1-1 and V is TRBV6-2 or TRBV6-3, with D tentatively TRBD1 (5 bases). The ends were cut back, 7 bases at V and 1 base at J, with 10 bases in the middle. The germline CDR1 and CDR2 sequences are MNHEY and SVGEGT. This CDR3 is 13 amino acids long. The CDR3 coding sequence is TGTGCCAGCACCCCAGACAGGAACACTGAAGCTTTCTTT. This encodes CASTPDRNTEAFF.